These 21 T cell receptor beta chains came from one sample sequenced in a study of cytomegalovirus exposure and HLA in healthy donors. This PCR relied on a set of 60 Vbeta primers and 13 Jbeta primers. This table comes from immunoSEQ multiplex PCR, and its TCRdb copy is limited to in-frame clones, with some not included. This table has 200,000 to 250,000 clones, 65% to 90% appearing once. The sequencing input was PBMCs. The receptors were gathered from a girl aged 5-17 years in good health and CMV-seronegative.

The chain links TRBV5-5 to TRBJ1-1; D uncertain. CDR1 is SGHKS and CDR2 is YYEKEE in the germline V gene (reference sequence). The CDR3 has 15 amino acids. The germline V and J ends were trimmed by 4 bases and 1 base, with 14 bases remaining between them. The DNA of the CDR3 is TGTGCCAGCAGCCCGTCGGCCCGAGGGAACACTGAAGCTTTCTTT. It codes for CASSPSARGNTEAFF.

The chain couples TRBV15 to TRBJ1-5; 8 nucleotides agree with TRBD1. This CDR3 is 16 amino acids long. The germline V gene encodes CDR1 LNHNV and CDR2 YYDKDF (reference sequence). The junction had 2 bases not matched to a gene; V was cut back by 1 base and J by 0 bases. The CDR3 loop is CATSRGDRGSNQPQHF. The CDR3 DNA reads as TGTGCCACCAGCAGAGGTGACAGGGGTAGCAATCAGCCCCAGCATTTT.

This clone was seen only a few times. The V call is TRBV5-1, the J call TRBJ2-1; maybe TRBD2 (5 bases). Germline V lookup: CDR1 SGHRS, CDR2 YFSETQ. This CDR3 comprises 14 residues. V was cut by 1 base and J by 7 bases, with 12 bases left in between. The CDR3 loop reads CASSLYGVYNEQFF. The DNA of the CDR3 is TGCGCCAGCAGCTTGTACGGGGTCTATAATGAGCAGTTCTTC. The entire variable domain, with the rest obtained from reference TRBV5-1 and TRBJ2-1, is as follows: KAGVTQTPRYLIKTRGQQVTLSCSPISGHRSVSWYQQTPGQGLQFLFEYFSETQRNKGNFPGRFSGRQFSNSRSEMNVSTLELGDSALYLCASSLYGVYNEQFFGPGTRLTVL.

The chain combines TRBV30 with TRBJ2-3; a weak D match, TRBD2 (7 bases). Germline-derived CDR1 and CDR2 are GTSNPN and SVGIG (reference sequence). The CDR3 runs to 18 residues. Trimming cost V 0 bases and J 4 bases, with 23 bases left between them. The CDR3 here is CAWSVPGGRPTLADTQYF. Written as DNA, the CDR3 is TGTGCCTGGAGTGTGCCGGGGGGCCGGCCTACTTTAGCAGATACGCAGTATTTT. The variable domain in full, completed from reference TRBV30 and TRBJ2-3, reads SQTIHQWPATLVQPVGSPLSLECTVEGTSNPNLYWYRQAAGRGLQLLFYSVGIGQISSEVPQNLSASRPQDRQFILSSKKLLLSDSGFYLCAWSVPGGRPTLADTQYFGPGTRLTVL.

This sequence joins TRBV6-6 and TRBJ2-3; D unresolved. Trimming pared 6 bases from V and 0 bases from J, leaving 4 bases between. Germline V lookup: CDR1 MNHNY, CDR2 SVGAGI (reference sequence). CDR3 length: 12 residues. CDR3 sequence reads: CASSRSTDTQYF. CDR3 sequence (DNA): TGTGCCAGCAGCCGGAGCACAGATACGCAGTATTTT.

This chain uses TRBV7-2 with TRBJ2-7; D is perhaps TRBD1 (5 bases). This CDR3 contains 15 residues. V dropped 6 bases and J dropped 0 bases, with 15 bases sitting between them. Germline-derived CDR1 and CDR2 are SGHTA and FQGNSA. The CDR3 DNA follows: TGTGCCAGCAGGAAGAAACAGGCTAACTCCTACGAGCAGTACTTC. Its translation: CASRKKQANSYEQYF.

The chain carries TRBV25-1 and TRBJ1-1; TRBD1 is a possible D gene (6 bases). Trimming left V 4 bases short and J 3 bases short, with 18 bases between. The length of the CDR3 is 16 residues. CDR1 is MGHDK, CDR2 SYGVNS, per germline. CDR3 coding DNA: TGTGCCAGCAGTGGACGGACAGTCCTTTGGGACACTGAAGCTTTCTTT. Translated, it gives CASSGRTVLWDTEAFF.

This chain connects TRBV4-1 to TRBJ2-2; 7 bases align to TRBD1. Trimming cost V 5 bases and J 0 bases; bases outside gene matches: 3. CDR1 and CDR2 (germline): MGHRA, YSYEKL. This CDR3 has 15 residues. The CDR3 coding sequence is TGCGCCAGCAGCTCCGGGACAGCGAACACCGGGGAGCTGTTTTTT. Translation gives CASSSGTANTGELFF.

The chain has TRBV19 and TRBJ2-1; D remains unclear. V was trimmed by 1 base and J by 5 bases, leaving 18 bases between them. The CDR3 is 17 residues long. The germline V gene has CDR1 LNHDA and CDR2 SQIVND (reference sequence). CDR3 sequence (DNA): TGTGCCAGTAGTATAGGTTCAGGTCCTTTTAGTGACAATGAGCAGTTCTTC. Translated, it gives CASSIGSGPFSDNEQFF.

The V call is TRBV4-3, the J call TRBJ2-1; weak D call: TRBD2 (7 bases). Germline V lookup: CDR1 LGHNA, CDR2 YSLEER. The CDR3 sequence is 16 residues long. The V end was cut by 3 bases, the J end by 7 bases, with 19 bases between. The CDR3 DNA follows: TGCGCCAGCAGCCAGAGGATTGGGGGAGGGGGAAATGAGCAGTTCTTC. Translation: CASSQRIGGGGNEQFF.

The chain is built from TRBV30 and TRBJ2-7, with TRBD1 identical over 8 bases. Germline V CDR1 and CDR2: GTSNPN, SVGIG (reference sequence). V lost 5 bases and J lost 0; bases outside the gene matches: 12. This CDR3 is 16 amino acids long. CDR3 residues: CAWVEDRARGSYEQYF. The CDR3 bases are TGTGCCTGGGTAGAGGACAGGGCACGGGGCTCCTACGAGCAGTACTTC. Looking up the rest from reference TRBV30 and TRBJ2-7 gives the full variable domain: SQTIHQWPATLVQPVGSPLSLECTVEGTSNPNLYWYRQAAGRGLQLLFYSVGIGQISSEVPQNLSASRPQDRQFILSSKKLLLSDSGFYLCAWVEDRARGSYEQYFGPGTRLTVT.

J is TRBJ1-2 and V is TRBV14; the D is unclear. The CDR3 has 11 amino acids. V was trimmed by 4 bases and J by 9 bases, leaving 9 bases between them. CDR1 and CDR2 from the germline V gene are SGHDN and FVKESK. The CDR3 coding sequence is TGTGCCAGCAGCCGCGGGTATAGCTACACCTTC. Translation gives CASSRGYSYTF.

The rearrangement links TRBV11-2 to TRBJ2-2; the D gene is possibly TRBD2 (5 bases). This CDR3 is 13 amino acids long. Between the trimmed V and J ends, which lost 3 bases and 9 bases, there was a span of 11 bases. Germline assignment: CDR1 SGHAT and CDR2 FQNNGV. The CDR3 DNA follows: TGTGCCAGCAGCTTTGGACTGGTTCGGGAGCTGTTTTTT. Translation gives CASSFGLVRELFF.

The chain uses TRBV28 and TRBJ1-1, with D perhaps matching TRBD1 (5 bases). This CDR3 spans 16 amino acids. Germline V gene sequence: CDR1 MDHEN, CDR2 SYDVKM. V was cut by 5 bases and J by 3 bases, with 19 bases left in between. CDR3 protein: CASSRISPGDHTEAFF. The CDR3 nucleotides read TGTGCCAGCAGTCGAATTTCGCCGGGGGATCACACTGAAGCTTTCTTT.

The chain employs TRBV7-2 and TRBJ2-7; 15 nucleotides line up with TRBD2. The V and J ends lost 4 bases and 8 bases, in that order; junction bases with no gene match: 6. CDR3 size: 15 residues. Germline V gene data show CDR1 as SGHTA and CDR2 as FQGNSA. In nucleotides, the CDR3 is TGTGCCAGCAGCTCCGGACTAGCGGGAGGGCTTAAGCAGTACTTC. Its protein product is CASSSGLAGGLKQYF.

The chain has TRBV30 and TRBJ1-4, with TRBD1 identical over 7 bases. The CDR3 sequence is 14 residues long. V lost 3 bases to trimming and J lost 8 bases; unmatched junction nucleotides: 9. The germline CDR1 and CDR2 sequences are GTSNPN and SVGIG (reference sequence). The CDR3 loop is CAWREPGQVEKLFF. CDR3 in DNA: TGTGCCTGGAGAGAACCCGGACAGGTCGAAAAACTGTTTTTT.

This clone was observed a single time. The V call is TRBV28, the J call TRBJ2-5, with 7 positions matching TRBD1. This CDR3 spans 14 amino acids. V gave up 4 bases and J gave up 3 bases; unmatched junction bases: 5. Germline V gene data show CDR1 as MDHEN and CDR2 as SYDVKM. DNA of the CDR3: TGTGCCAGCAGTTCCTCCGGGACAGAAGAGACCCAGTACTTC. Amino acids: CASSSSGTEETQYF.

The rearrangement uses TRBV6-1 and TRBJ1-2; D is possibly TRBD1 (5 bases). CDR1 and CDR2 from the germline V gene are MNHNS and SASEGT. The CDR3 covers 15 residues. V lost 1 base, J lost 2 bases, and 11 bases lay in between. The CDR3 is CASSEGRDWNYGYTF. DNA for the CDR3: TGTGCCAGCAGTGAAGGCAGGGATTGGAACTATGGCTACACCTTC.

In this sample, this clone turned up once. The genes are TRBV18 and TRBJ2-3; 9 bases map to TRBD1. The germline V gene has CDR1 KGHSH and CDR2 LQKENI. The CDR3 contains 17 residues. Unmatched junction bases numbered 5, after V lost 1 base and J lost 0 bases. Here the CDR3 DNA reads TGTGCCAGCTCACCACGGGCGGGACAGGGTAGCACAGATACGCAGTATTTT. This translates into CASSPRAGQGSTDTQYF.

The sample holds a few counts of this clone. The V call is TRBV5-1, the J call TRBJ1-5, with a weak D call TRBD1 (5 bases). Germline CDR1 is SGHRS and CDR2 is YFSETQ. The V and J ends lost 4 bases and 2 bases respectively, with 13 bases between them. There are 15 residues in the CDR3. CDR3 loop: CASSPDPGGNQPQHF. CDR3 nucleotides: TGCGCCAGCAGCCCGGACCCGGGGGGCAATCAGCCCCAGCATTTT. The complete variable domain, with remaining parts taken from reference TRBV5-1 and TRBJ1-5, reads KAGVTQTPRYLIKTRGQQVTLSCSPISGHRSVSWYQQTPGQGLQFLFEYFSETQRNKGNFPGRFSGRQFSNSRSEMNVSTLELGDSALYLCASSPDPGGNQPQHFGDGTRLSIL.

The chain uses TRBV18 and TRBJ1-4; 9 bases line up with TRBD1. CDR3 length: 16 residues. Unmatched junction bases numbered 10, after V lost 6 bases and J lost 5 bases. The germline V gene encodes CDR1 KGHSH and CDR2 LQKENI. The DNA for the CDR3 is TGTGCCAGCTCCCCCCTGGGACAGGGTTCGAATGAAAAACTGTTTTTT. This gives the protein CASSPLGQGSNEKLFF.